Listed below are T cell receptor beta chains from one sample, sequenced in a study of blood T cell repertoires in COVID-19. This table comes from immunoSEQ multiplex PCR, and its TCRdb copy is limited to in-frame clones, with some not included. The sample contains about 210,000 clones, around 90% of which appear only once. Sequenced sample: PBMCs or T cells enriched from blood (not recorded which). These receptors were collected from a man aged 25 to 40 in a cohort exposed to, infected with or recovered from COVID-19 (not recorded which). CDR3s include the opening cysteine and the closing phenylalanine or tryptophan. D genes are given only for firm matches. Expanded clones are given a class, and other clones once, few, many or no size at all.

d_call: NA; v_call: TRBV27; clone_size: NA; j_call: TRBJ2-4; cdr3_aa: CASSSLSGRQISIQYF; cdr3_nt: TGTGCCAGCAGTTCCCTTTCGGGGAGGCAGATTAGCATTCAGTACTTC
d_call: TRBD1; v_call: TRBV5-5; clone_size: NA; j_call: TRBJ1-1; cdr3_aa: CASSPRGRSMNTEAFF; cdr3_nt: TGTGCCAGCAGCCCGAGGGGGCGCAGTATGAACACTGAAGCTTTCTTT
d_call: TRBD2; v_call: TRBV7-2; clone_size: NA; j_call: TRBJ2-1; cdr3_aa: CASSLEKRLAGIHEQFF; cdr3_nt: TGTGCCAGCAGCTTAGAAAAGCGACTAGCGGGAATCCATGAGCAGTTCTTC
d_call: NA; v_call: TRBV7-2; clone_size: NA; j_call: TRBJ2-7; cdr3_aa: CASSWGVSYEQYF; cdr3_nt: TGTGCCAGCAGCTGGGGGGTGTCCTACGAGCAGTACTTC
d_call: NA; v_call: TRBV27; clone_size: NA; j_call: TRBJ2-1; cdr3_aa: CASSLLSPGWGHEQFF; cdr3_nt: TGTGCCAGCAGTTTACTATCCCCGGGCTGGGGCCATGAGCAGTTCTTC
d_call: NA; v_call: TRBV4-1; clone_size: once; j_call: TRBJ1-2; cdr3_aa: CASSQDLGQSRTGYTF; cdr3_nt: TGCGCCAGCAGCCAAGACCTAGGACAGAGTAGAACAGGCTACACCTTC
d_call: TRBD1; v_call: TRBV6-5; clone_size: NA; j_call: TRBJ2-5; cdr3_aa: CASSWGDRGETQYF; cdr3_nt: TGTGCCAGCAGTTGGGGGGACAGGGGAGAGACCCAGTACTTC
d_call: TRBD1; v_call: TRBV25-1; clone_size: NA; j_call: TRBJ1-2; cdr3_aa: CASRQGTNYGYTF; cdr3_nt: TGTGCCAGCAGACAGGGGACTAACTATGGCTACACCTTC
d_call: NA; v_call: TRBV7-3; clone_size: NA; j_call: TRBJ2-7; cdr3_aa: CASSLSAGPSYEQYF; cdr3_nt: TGTGCCAGCAGCTTATCGGCGGGGCCTTCCTACGAGCAGTACTTC
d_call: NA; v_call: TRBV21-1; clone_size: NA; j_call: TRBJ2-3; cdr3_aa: CASSKVEDTQYF; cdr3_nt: TGTGCCAGCAGCAAGGTAGAAGATACGCAGTATTTT